This record covers a single T cell receptor beta chain. Its antigen is unidentified. The data originate from a study of T cells in localized non-small cell lung cancer. Libraries were prepared by immunoSEQ multiplex PCR; TCRdb keeps only in-frame clonotypes and omits some of them. The table records 15,000 to 20,000 clones, about 83% of them present only once. Study results and limitations: An association was observed between higher blood T cell density and longer overall survival.

This sequence was found in a male donor aged 60 or over with stage III lung adenocarcinoma. The sequences come from peripheral blood, collected before any cancer treatment.

CDR3 nucleotides: TGTGCCAGCAGCTTAGGTCTAGACACAGATACGCAGTATTTT. It codes for CASSLGLDTDTQYF. The V call is TRBV13, the J call TRBJ2-3; no clear D gene. Germline V gives CDR1 PRHDT, CDR2 FYEKMQ (reference sequence). V lost 0 bases to trimming and J lost 2 bases, with 6 bases between them. This CDR3 contains 14 residues.